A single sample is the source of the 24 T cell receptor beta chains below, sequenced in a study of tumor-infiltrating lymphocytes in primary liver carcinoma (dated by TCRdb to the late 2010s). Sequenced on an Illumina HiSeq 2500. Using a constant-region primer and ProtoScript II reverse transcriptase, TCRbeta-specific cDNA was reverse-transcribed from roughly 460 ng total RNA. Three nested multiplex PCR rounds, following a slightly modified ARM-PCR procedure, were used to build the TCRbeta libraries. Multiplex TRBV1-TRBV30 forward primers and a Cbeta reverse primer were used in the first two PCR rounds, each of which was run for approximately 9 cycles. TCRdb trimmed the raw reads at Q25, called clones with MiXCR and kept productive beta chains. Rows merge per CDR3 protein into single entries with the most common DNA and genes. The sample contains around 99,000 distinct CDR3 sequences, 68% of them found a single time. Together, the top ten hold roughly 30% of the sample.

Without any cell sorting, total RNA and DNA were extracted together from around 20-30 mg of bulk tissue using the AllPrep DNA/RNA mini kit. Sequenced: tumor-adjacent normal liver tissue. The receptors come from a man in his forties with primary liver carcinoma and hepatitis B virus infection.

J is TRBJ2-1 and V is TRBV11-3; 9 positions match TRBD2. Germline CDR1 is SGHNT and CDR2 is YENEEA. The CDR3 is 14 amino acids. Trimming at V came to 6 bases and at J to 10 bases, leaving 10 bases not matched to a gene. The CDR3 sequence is CASSHEAGGGEQFF. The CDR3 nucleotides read TGTGCCAGCAGTCACGAAGCGGGAGGAGGAGAGCAGTTCTTC.

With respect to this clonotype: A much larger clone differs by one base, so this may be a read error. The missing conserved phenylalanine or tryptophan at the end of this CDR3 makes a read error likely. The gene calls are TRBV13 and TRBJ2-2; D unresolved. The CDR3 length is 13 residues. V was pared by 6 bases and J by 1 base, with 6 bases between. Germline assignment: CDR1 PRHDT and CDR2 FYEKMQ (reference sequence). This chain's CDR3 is CASRRLNTGELFI. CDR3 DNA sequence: TGTGCCAGCAGACGACTGAACACCGGGGAGCTGTTTATT.

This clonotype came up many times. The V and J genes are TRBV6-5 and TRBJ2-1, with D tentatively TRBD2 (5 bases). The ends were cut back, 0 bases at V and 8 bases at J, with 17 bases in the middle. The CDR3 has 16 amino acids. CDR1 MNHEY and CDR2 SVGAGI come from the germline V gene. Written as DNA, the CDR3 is TGTGCCAGCAGTTACTCGAGGGCGGAGACCCGTTATGAGCAGTTCTTC. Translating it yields CASSYSRAETRYEQFF.

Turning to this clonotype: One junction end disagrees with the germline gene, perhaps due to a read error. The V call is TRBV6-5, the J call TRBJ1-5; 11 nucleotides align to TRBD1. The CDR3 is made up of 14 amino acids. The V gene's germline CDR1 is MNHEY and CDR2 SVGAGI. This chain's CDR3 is CASRTGGFNEPQHF. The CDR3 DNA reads TGTGCCAGTAGGACAGGGGGCTTTAATGAGCCCCAACATTTT.

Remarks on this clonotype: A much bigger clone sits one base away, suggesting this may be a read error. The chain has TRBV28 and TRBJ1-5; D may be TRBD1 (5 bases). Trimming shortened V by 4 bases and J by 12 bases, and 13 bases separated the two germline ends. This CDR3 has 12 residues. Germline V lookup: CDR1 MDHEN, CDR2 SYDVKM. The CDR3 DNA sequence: TGTGCCAGCAGTTCCTCCGGGACCCACCAGCATTTT. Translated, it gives CASSSSGTHQHF.

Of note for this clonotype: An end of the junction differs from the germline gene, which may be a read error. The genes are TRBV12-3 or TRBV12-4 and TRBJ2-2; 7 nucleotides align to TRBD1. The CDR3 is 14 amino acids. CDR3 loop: CAISPGQNTGELLF. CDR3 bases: TGTGCCATCAGCCCGGGACAGAACACCGGGGAGCTGTTATTT.

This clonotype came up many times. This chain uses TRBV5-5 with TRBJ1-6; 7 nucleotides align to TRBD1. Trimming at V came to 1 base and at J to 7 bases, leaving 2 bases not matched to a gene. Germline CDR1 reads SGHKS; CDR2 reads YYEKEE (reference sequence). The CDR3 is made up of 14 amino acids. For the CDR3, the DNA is TGTGCCAGCAGCTTGACAGGGGAAAATTCACCCCTCCACTTT. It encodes CASSLTGENSPLHF.

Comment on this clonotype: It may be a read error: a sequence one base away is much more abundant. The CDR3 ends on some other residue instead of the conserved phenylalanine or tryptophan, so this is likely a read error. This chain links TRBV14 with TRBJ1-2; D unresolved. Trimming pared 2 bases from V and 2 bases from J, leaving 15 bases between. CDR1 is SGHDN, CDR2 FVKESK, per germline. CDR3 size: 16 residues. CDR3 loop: CASSQYVARPNYGYTI. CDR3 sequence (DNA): TGTGCCAGCAGCCAATATGTAGCCCGGCCAAACTATGGCTACACCATC.

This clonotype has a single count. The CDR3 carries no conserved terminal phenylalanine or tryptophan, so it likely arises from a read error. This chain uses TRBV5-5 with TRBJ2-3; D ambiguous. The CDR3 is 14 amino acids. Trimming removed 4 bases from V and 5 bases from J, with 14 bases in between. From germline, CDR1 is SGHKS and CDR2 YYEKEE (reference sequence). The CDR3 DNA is TGTGCCAGCAGCGTGGCCCCCGCCGGAGATACGCAGTATTCT. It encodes CASSVAPAGDTQYS.

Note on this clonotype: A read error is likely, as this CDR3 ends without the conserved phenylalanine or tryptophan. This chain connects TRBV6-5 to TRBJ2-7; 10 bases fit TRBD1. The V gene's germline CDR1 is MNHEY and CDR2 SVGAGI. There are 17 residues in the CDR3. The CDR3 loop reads CASSYARQGASSYEQYY. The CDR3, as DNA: TGTGCTAGCAGTTACGCAAGACAGGGGGCGAGCTCCTACGAGCAGTACTAC.

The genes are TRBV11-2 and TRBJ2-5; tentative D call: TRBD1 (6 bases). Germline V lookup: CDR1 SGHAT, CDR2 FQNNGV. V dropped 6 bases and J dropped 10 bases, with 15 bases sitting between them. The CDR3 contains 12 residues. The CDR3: CASSYRTGIQYF. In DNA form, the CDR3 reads TGTGCCAGCAGTTACAGAACAGGGATCCAGTACTTC.

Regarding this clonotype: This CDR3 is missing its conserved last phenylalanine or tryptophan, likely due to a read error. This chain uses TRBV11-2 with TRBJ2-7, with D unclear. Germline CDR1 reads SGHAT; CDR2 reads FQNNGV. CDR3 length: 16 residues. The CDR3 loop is CASSLDSSYLSCEQYL. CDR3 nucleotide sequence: TGTGCCAGCAGCTTAGATAGTTCCTACCTCTCCTGCGAGCAGTACTTA.

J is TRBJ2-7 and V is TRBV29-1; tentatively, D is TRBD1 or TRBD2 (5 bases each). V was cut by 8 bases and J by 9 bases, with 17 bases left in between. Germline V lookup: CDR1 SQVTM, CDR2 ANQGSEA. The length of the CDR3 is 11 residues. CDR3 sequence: CSLGTGSRQYF. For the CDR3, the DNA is TGCAGCCTTGGGACGGGTTCACGGCAGTACTTC.

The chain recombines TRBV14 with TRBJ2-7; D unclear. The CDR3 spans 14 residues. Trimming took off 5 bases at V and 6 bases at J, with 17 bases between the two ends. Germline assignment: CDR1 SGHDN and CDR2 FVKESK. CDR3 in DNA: TGTGCCAGCAGCGAAACCCCTCTTGACCCCGAGCAGTACTTC. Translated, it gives CASSETPLDPEQYF.

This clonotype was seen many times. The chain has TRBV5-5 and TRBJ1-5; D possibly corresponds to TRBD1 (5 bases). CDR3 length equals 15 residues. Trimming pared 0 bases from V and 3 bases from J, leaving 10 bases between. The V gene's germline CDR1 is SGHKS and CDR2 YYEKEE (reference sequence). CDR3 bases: TGTGCCAGCAGCTTGGGGGGCGCGATCAATCAGCCCCAGCATTTT. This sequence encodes CASSLGGAINQPQHF.

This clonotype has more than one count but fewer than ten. The CDR3: CATSGLADHEQYF. The CDR3 coding sequence is TGTGCCACTAGTGGGCTAGCGGACCACGAGCAGTACTTC. The chain is built from TRBV10-3 and TRBJ2-7; 7 bases fit TRBD2. This CDR3 is built from 13 residues. Looked up from germline, CDR1 is ENHRY and CDR2 is SYGVKD. J gave up 5 bases and V 10 bases, and 11 bases lay outside the gene matches.

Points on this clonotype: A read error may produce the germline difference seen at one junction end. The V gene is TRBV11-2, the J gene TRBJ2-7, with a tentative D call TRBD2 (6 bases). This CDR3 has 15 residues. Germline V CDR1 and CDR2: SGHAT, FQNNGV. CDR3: CASSPDGTLPYEQYF. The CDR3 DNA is TGTGCTAGCAGCCCCGACGGGACTCTACCCTACGAGCAGTACTTC.

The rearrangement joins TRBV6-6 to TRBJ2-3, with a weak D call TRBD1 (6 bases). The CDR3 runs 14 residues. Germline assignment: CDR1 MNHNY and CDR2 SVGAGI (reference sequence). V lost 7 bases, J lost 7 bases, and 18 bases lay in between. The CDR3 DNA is TGTGCCAGCACTATCCTAGCAGGGACATATACGCAGTATTTT. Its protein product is CASTILAGTYTQYF.

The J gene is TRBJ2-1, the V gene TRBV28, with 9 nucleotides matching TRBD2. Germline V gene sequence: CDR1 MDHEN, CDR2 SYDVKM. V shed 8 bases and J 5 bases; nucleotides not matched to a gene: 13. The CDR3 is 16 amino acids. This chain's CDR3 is CASAGFAAGGDNEQFF. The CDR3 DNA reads TGTGCCAGCGCGGGGTTCGCCGCGGGGGGGGACAATGAGCAGTTCTTC.

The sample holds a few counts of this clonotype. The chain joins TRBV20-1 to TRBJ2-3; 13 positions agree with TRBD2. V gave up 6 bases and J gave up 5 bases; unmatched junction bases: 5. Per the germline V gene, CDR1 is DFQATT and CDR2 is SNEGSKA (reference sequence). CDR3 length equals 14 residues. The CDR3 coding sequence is TGCAGTGCCGAAAGGACTAGCGGGAGAGATACGCAGTATTTT. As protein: CSAERTSGRDTQYF.

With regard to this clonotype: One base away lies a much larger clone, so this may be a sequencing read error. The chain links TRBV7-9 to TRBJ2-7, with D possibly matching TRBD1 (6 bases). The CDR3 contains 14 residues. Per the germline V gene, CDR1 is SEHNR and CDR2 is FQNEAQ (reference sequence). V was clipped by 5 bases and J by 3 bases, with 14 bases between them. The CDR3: CASSRSQGGYEQYF. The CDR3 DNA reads TGTGCCAGCAGCAGATCACAGGGTGGCTACGAGCAGTACTTC.

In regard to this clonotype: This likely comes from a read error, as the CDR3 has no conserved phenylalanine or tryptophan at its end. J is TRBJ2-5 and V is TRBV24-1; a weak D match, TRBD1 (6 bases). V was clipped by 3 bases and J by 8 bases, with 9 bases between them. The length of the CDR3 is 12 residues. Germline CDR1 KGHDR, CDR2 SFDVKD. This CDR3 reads CATSDNRVTQYL. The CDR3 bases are TGTGCCACCAGTGATAACAGGGTAACCCAGTACTTA.

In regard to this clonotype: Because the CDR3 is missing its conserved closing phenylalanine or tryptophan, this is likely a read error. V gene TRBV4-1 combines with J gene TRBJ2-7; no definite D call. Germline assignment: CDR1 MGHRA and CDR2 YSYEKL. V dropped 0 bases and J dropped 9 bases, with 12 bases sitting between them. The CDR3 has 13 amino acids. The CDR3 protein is CASSQDRRFGQYL. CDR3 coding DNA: TGCGCCAGCAGCCAAGATCGCCGATTCGGGCAGTACCTC.

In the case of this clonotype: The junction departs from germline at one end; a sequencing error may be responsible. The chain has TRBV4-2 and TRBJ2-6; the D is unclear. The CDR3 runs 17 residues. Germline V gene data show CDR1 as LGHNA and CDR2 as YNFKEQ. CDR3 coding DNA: TGTGTCAGCAGTCCAGAAGGGCCTCACTCTGGGGCCAACGTCCTGACTTTC. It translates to CVSSPEGPHSGANVLTF.